The table lists the clone carrying this TCR beta chain with many counts. These data are taken from a study of T-cell reconstitution after alpha-beta-depleted transplantation in children. Preparation of the TCRbeta library used unique molecular identifiers. TCRdb independently ran MiXCR on the PCR reads; one entry per CDR3 protein. This sample yields fewer than 400,000 distinct CDR3 sequences, of which roughly 22% are seen a single time; 3.5% to 4% belongs to the top ten. The material sequenced was PBMCs from the stem cell graft donor, taken from the stem cell graft. This clonotype was sampled from a human donor who donated a stem cell graft to a child with acute myeloid leukemia.

The CDR3 DNA follows: TGTGCCAGCAAGACTAGCGGGAACTACAATGAGCAGTTCTTC. Translating it yields CASKTSGNYNEQFF. The rearrangement links TRBV12-3 or TRBV12-4 to TRBJ2-1; 11 positions agree with TRBD2. V lost 7 bases to trimming and J lost 3 bases; unmatched junction nucleotides: 2. This CDR3 region has 14 residues.